Each of the 5 T cell receptor beta chains below was sequenced from the same sample in a study of CD4 T cells in relation to SARS-CoV-2 and coronaviruses. Some clones are missing from TCRdb's copy, which holds only in-frame ones; the method was immunoSEQ multiplex PCR. The sample has about 28,000 clones, about 70% seen once. Unexposed donor CD4+ T cells date from about 2011-2018, before the COVID-19 pandemic. After approximately ten days of culture, CD4+ T cells were isolated. These receptors' antigens are unknown. Sequenced sample: CD4+ T cells from PBMCs, cultured in vitro. These receptors were collected from a human donor in good health.

The chain links TRBV5-1 to TRBJ1-1, with 11 nucleotides matching TRBD1. The length of the CDR3 is 17 residues. Trimming took 1 base from V and 5 from J; bases not matched to a gene: 10. Germline V gene lookup returns CDR1 SGHRS and CDR2 YFSETQ. In DNA, the CDR3 is TGCGCCAGCAGCTTGCGGCCGACGGGACAGGGGGAGACTGAAGCTTTCTTT. Protein: CASSLRPTGQGETEAFF.

V is TRBV18 and J is TRBJ2-7, with D hard to call. The CDR3 contains 12 residues. CDR1 is KGHSH, CDR2 LQKENI, per germline. Trimming cost V 3 bases and J 3 bases, with 6 bases left between them. The CDR3 loop is CASSPLDYEQYF. The CDR3 DNA is TGTGCCAGCTCACCGCTGGACTACGAGCAGTACTTC.

The sample holds one count of this clone. V usage is TRBV5-8 and J usage is TRBJ1-1, with a tentative D call TRBD1 (5 bases). CDR1 is SGHTS and CDR2 is YDEGEE in the germline V gene. V lost 2 bases and J lost 7, with 12 bases in between. The CDR3 spans 13 residues. DNA for the CDR3: TGTGCCAGCAGCTTTCCGGGGACCGATGAAGCTTTCTTT. Residues: CASSFPGTDEAFF. The whole variable domain, filled in from reference TRBV5-8 and TRBJ1-1, reads EAGVTQSPTHLIKTRGQQATLRCSPISGHTSVYWYQQALGLGLQFLLWYDEGEERNRGNFPPRFSGRQFPNYSSELNVNALELEDSALYLCASSFPGTDEAFFGQGTRLTVV.

The rearrangement uses TRBV30 and TRBJ2-7, with TRBD2 identical over 10 bases. V lost 1 base, J lost 5 bases, and 2 bases stayed unmatched. The V gene's germline CDR1 is GTSNPN and CDR2 SVGIG (reference sequence). The CDR3 covers 13 residues. The CDR3 sequence is CAWSGGLANEQYF. The CDR3 DNA reads TGTGCCTGGAGTGGGGGACTAGCGAACGAGCAGTACTTC. The variable domain in full, with the rest retrieved from reference TRBV30 and TRBJ2-7, is SQTIHQWPATLVQPVGSPLSLECTVEGTSNPNLYWYRQAAGRGLQLLFYSVGIGQISSEVPQNLSASRPQDRQFILSSKKLLLSDSGFYLCAWSGGLANEQYFGPGTRLTVT.

The rearrangement links TRBV27 to TRBJ1-5; TRBD1 matches 7 bases. The CDR3 has 15 residues. Germline CDR1 MNHEY, CDR2 SMNVEV (reference sequence). Trimming took 2 bases from V and 5 from J; bases not matched to a gene: 6. CDR3: CASSLEGAQYQPQHF. Here the CDR3 DNA reads TGTGCCAGCAGTTTAGAGGGGGCGCAGTATCAGCCCCAGCATTTT.